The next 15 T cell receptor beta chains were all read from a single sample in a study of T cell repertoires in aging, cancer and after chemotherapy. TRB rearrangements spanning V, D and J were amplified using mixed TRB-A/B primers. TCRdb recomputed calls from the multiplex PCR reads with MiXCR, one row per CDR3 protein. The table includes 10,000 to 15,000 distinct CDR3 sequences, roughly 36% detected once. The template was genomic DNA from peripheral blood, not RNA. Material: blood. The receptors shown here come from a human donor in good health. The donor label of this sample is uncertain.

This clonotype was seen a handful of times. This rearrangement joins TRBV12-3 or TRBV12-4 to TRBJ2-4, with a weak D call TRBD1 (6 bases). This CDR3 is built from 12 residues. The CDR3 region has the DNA TGTGTTTCTCAGGGGGCCAAAAACATTCAGTACTTC. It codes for CVSQGAKNIQYF.

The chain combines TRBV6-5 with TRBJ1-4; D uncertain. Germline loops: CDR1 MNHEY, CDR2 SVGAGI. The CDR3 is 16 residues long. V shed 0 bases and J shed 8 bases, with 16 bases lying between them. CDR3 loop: CASSYSSLVLREKLFF. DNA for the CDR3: TGTGCCAGCAGTTACTCATCTTTGGTTTTAAGGGAAAAACTGTTTTTT.

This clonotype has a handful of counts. The chain's CDR3 is CASSRGLAVGEQYF. CDR3 nucleotide sequence: TGTGCCAGTAGTAGGGGACTAGCGGTCGGGGAGCAGTACTTC. The chain employs TRBV19 and TRBJ2-7; 11 nucleotides line up with TRBD2. J was trimmed by 7 bases and V by 4 bases; bases with no gene match: 6. Germline V CDR1 and CDR2: LNHDA, SQIVND (reference sequence). CDR3 length: 14 residues.

As DNA, the CDR3 is TGTGCCAGCAGCTTAGGTCCTAGCGAGAACACCGGGGAGCTGTTTTTT. Translating gives CASSLGPSENTGELFF. The rearrangement links TRBV13 to TRBJ2-2; tentative D call: TRBD2 (6 bases). CDR1 and CDR2 (germline): PRHDT, FYEKMQ (reference sequence). There are 16 residues in the CDR3. V was trimmed by 0 bases and J by 1 base, leaving 9 bases between them.

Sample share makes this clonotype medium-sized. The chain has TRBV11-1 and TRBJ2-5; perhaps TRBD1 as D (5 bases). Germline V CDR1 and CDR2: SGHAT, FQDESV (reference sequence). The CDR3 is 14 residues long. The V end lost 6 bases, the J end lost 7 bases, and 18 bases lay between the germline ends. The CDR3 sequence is CASSPRQTVGTQYF. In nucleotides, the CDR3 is TGTGCCAGCAGTCCGAGACAGACCGTCGGGACCCAGTACTTC.

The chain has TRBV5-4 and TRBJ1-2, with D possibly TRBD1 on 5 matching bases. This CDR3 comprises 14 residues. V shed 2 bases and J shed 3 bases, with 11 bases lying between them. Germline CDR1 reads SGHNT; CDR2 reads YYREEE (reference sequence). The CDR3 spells CASSLGELYYGYTF. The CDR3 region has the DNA TGTGCCAGCAGCTTAGGGGAGCTTTACTATGGCTACACCTTC.

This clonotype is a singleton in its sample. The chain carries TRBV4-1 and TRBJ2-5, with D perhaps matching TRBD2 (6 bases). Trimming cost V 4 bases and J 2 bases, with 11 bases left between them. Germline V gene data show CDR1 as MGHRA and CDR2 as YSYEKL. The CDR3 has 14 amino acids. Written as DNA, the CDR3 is TGCGCCAGCAGCCCCGTTGGAGGGCAAGAGACCCAGTACTTC. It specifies CASSPVGGQETQYF.

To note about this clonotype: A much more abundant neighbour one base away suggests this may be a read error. Here the CDR3 DNA reads TGTGCCAGTAGTACCCTTAGGGATACGCAGTATTTT. This sequence encodes CASSTLRDTQYF. The J gene is TRBJ2-3, the V gene TRBV6-4; D ambiguous. The germline gives CDR1 MRHNA, CDR2 SNTAGT. With 9 bases removed from V and 6 bases from J, the gap between germline ends came to 13 bases. The CDR3 loop spans 12 amino acids.

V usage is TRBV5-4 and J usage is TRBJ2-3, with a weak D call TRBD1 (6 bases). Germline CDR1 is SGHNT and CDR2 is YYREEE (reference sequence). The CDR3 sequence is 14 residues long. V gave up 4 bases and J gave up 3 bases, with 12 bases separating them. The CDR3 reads CASSRQGSTDTQYF. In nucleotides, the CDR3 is TGTGCCAGCAGCCGGCAGGGGTCGACAGATACGCAGTATTTT.

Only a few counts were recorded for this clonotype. The CDR3 sequence is CAWETGTGSVGEQYF. CDR3 coding DNA: TGTGCCTGGGAGACCGGGACAGGGTCCGTCGGCGAGCAGTACTTC. The chain couples TRBV30 to TRBJ2-7, with TRBD1 matching 9 bases. The CDR3 is 15 residues long. Germline V CDR1 and CDR2: GTSNPN, SVGIG (reference sequence). Unmatched junction bases numbered 14, after V lost 5 bases and J lost 6 bases.

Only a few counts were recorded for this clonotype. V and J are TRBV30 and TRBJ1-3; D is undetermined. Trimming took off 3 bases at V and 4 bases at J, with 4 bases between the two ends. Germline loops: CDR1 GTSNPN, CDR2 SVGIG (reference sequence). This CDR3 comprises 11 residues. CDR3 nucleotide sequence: TGTGCCTGGAGGGAGGGAAACACCATATATTTT. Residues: CAWREGNTIYF.

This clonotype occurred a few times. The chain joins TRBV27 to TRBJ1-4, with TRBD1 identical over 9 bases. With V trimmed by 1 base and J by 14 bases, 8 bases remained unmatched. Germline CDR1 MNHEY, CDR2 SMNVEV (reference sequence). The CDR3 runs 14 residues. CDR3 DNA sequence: TGTGCCAGCAGTTTATGGGCAGGGGACAGGGACCTGTTTTTT. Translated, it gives CASSLWAGDRDLFF.

CDR3 bases: TGTGCCAGCAGTTACTGGGTCGGGGGGGCGTACGAGCAGTACTTC. Its protein product is CASSYWVGGAYEQYF. The J gene is TRBJ2-7, the V gene TRBV6-9; 8 positions agree with TRBD2. In germline, CDR1 is MNHGY, CDR2 SVAAGI. The junction had 8 bases not matched to a gene; V was cut back by 3 bases and J by 4 bases. CDR3 length: 15 amino acids.

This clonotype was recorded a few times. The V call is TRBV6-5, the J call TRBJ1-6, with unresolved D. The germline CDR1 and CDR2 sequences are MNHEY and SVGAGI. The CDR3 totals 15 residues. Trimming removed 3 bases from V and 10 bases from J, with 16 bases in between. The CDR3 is CASSYVTDFWSPLHF. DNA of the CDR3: TGTGCCAGCAGTTATGTGACGGACTTTTGGTCACCCCTCCACTTT.

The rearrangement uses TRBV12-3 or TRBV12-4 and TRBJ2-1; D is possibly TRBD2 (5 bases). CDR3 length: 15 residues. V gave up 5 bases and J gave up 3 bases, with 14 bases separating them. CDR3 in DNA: TGTGCCAGCAGTCTAGAGGGCCCCGACTACAATGAGCAGTTCTTC. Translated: CASSLEGPDYNEQFF.